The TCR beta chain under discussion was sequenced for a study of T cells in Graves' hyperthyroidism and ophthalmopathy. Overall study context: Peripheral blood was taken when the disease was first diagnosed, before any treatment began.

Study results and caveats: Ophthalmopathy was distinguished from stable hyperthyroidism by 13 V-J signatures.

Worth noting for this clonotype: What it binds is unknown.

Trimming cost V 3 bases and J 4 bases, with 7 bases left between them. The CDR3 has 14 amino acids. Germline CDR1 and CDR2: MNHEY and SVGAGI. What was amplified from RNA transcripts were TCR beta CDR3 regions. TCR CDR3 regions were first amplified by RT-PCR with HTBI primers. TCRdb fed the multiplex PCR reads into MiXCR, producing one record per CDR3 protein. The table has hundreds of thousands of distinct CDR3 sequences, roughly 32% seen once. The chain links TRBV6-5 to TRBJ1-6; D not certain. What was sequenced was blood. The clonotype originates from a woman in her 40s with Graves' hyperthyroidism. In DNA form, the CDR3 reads TGTGCCAGCAGTTATGACACGTATAATTCACCCCTCCACTTT. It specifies CASSYDTYNSPLHF.